This T cell receptor (beta chain) derives from a study of T cell changes during pregnancy in multiple sclerosis. Per germline, CDR1 SGDLS and CDR2 YYNGEE. V was clipped by 3 bases and J by 4 bases, with 16 bases between them. The CDR3 is made up of 15 amino acids. This clone was observed once. Produced via immunoSEQ multiplex PCR; TCRdb's table is partial and in-frame only. Of tens of thousands of clones listed, over 85% are singletons. The chain combines TRBV9 with TRBJ1-2, with D perhaps TRBD1 (6 bases). This TCR was recovered from a female donor with multiple sclerosis, enrolled in a pregnancy study. The sample was CD8+ T cells from peripheral blood mononuclear cells, taken after pregnancy. The CDR3 spells CASSEGTGFSYGYTF. CDR3 bases: TGTGCCAGCAGCGAGGGCACAGGGTTCTCCTATGGCTACACCTTC.